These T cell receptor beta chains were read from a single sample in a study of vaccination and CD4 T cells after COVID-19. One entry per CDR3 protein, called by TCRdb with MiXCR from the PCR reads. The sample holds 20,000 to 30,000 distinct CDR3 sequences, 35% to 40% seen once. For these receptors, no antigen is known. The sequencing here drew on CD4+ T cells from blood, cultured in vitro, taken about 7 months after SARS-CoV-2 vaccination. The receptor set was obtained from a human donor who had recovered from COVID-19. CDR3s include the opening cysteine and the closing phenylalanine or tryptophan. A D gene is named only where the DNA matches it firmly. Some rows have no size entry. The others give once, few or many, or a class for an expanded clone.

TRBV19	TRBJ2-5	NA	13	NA	CASSIQILETQYF	TGTGCCAGTAGTATCCAGATACTGGAGACCCAGTACTTC
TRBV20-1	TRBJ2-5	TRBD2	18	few	CSARDRLAGRGQWETQYF	TGCAGTGCTAGAGATCGACTAGCGGGGAGGGGTCAATGGGAGACCCAGTACTTC
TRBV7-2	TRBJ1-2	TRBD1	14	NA	CASRGTAEYYGYTF	TGTGCCAGCAGGGGGACAGCGGAGTACTATGGCTACACCTTC
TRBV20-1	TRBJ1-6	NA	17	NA	CSARNGGVSSYNSPLHF	TGCAGTGCTAGAAACGGGGGGGTTAGCTCCTATAATTCACCCCTCCACTTT
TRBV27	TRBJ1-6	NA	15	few	CASRAGTGHNSPLHF	TGTGCCAGCAGAGCCGGGACGGGACATAATTCACCCCTCCACTTT
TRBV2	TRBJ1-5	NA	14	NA	CASSLSGAVQPQHF	TGTGCCAGCAGTTTGTCGGGGGCGGTGCAGCCCCAGCATTTT
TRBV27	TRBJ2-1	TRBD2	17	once	CASSLLFTGTSYNEQFF	TGTGCCAGCAGTTTATTATTCACCGGGACTAGCTACAATGAGCAGTTCTTC
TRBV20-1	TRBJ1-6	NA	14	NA	CSGEGDSTNSPLHF	TGCAGTGGGGAAGGCGACAGTACCAATTCACCCCTCCACTTT
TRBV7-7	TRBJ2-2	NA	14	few	CASSLEVAGGELFF	TGTGCTAGCAGCTTAGAAGTGGCTGGCGGGGAGCTGTTTTTT
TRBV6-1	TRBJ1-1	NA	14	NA	CASSDQGYRTEAFF	TGTGCCAGCAGTGATCAGGGGTATCGCACTGAAGCTTTCTTT
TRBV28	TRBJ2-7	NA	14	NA	CASSLQGGRYEQYF	TGTGCCAGCAGTTTACAGGGGGGTAGATACGAGCAGTACTTC
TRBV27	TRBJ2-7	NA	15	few	CASSSLGGVPYEQYF	TGTGCCAGCAGTTCCCTAGGGGGGGTCCCCTACGAGCAGTACTTC
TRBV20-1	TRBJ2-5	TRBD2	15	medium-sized	CSARDRTSGRETQYF	TGCAGTGCTAGAGATCGTACTAGCGGGAGAGAGACCCAGTACTTC
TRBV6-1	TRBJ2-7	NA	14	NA	CASSEAGIPYEQYF	TGTGCCAGCAGTGAAGCGGGTATACCCTACGAGCAGTACTTC
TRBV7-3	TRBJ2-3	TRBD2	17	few	CASSLQAGTSGPDTQYF	TGTGCCAGCAGCTTACAAGCCGGGACTAGCGGGCCAGATACGCAGTATTTT
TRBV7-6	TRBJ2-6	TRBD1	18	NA	CASSSLGRGSAGANVLTF	TGTGCCAGCAGTTCCCTTGGCAGGGGGTCCGCTGGGGCCAACGTCCTGACTTTC
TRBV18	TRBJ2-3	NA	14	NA	CASSPGPSTDTQYF	TGTGCCAGCTCACCAGGACCTAGCACAGATACGCAGTATTTT
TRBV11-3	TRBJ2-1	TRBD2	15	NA	CASSSGGLRYNEQFF	TGTGCCAGCAGCTCGGGGGGGCTCCGATACAATGAGCAGTTCTTC
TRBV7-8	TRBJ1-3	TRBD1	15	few	CASSRRTGGLNTIYF	TGTGCCAGCAGCCGAAGGACAGGGGGCTTGAACACCATATATTTT
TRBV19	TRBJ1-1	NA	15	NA	CASSFLTPRETEAFF	TGTGCCAGTAGTTTTTTGACGCCTCGGGAAACTGAAGCTTTCTTT
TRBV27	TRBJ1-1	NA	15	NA	CASSSLRGMNTEAFF	TGTGCCAGCAGTTCCCTCAGGGGCATGAACACTGAAGCTTTCTTT
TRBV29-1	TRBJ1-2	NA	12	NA	CSVRGARTDYTF	TGCAGCGTCCGAGGGGCAAGGACTGACTACACCTTC
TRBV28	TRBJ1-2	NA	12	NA	CASQTENYGYTF	TGTGCCAGCCAGACAGAAAACTATGGCTACACCTTC
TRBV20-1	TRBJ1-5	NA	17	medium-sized	CSARGAGVGFSNQPQHF	TGCAGTGCTAGAGGGGCGGGCGTAGGGTTTAGCAATCAGCCCCAGCATTTT
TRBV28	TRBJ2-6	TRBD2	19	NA	CASSQPGLAGVGGANVLTF	TGTGCCAGCAGTCAACCGGGACTAGCGGGAGTAGGTGGGGCCAACGTCCTGACTTTC
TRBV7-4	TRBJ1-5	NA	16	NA	CASSFLALLSRQPQHF	TGTGCCAGCAGCTTTTTAGCCTTACTTTCAAGACAGCCCCAGCATTTT
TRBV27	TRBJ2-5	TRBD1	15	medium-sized	CASSFLGQGGEAQYF	TGTGCCAGCAGTTTTTTGGGACAGGGGGGAGAGGCCCAGTACTTC
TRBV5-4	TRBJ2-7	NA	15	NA	CASSLLLSGPDEQYF	TGTGCCAGCAGCTTGTTACTAAGCGGGCCTGACGAGCAGTACTTC
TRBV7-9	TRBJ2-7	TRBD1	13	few	CASSVGTGNEQYF	TGTGCCAGCAGCGTAGGGACAGGGAACGAGCAGTACTTC
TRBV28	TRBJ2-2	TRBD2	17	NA	CASSLAGLAPNTGELFF	TGTGCCAGCAGTTTAGCCGGACTAGCGCCAAACACCGGGGAGCTGTTTTTT
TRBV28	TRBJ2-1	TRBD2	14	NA	CASRGLAVYNEQFF	TGTGCCAGCAGGGGACTAGCGGTATACAATGAGCAGTTCTTC
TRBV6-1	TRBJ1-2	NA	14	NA	CASTSGGTDYGYAF	TGTGCCAGCACATCCGGCGGGACCGACTATGGCTACGCCTTC
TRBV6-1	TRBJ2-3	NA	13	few	CASTSFGTDTQYF	TGTGCCAGCACCTCTTTTGGCACAGATACGCAGTATTTT
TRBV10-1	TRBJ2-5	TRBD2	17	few	CASTRPGLAFGAETQYF	TGCGCCAGCACCAGACCGGGACTAGCGTTCGGGGCGGAGACCCAGTACTTC
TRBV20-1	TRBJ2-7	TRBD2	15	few	CSARDLLAGDYEQYF	TGCAGTGCTAGAGATCTGCTAGCGGGAGACTACGAGCAGTACTTC
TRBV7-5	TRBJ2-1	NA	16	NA	CISVSEAPQGTHEQFF	NA
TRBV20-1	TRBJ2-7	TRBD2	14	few	CSARSRGRTYEQYF	TGCAGTGCTAGGTCTCGCGGGAGGACCTACGAGCAGTACTTC
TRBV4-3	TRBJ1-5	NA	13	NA	CASSQDRGQPQHF	TGCGCCAGCAGCCAAGATCGAGGGCAGCCCCAGCATTTT
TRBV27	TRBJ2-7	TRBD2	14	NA	CASRRSLAGYEQYF	TGTGCCAGCAGGAGGTCGCTAGCGGGCTACGAGCAGTACTTC
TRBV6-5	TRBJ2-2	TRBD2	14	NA	CASSYFRTSQELFF	TGTGCCAGCAGTTACTTCCGGACTAGCCAGGAGCTGTTTTTT
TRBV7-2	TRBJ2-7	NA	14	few	CASSFSGTPDEQYF	TGTGCCAGCAGCTTTTCCGGGACACCGGACGAGCAGTACTTC
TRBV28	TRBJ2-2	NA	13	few	CAKTAVDSGELFF	TGTGCCAAGACAGCAGTGGACTCCGGGGAGCTGTTTTTT
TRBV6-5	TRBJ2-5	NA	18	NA	CASSSPRPKGSTRETQYF	TGTGCCAGCAGTTCGCCAAGACCGAAAGGATCCACCCGAGAGACCCAGTACTTC
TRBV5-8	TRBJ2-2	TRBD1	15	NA	CASSTGQGNTGELFF	TGTGCCAGCAGCACCGGACAGGGGAACACCGGGGAGCTGTTTTTT
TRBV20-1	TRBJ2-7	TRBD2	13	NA	CSAVAGAKYEQYF	TGCAGTGCTGTAGCGGGAGCGAAGTACGAGCAGTACTTC
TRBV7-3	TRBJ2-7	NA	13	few	CASSSSAWGEQYF	TGTGCCAGCAGCTCCTCAGCTTGGGGAGAGCAGTACTTC
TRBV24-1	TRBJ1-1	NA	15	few	CATSDSGRGDTEAFF	TGTGCCACCAGTGATTCAGGGAGGGGGGACACTGAAGCTTTCTTT
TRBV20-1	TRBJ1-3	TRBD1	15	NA	CSASPGAGGRNTIYF	TGCAGTGCTAGTCCCGGGGCAGGGGGGAGAAACACCATATATTTT
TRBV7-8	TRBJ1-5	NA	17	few	CASSLGGIFGGNQPQHF	TGTGCCAGCAGCTTAGGAGGGATTTTTGGGGGCAATCAGCCCCAGCATTTT
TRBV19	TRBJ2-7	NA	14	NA	CASSRDTDSYEQYF	TGTGCCAGTAGTAGGGACACCGACTCCTACGAGCAGTACTTC
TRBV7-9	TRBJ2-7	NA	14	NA	CASSRSAGPHEQYF	TGTGCCAGCAGCCGAAGTGCAGGGCCCCACGAGCAGTACTTC
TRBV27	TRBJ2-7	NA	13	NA	CASSFDRAYEQYF	TGTGCCAGCAGTTTCGATCGTGCCTACGAGCAGTACTTC
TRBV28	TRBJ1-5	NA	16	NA	CASTRALGFSNQPQHF	TGTGCCAGCACCAGAGCCCTGGGCTTTAGCAATCAGCCCCAGCATTTT
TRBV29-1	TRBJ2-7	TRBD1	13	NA	CSVQKQGPNEQYF	TGCAGCGTACAGAAACAGGGGCCAAACGAGCAGTACTTC
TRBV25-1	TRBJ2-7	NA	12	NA	CASSEWGLEQYF	TGTGCCAGCAGTGAGTGGGGCCTCGAGCAGTACTTC
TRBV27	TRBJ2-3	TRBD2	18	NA	CASSLWGTSGRNPDTQYF	TGTGCCAGCAGTTTATGGGGGACTAGCGGGAGGAACCCAGATACGCAGTATTTT
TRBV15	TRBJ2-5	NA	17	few	CATSRDKGAGGRETQYF	TGTGCCACCAGCAGAGATAAAGGGGCAGGGGGGCGAGAGACCCAGTACTTC
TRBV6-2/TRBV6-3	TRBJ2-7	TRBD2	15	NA	CASRDAGTKAYEQYF	TGTGCCAGCAGGGACGCCGGGACTAAAGCTTACGAGCAGTACTTC